This T cell receptor (beta chain) was recovered during a study of blood T cell repertoires in COVID-19. Looking at the study overall: Material from acute and convalescent COVID-19 was sourced from the United States, Italy and Spain. T cells, B-cell-depleted T cells, or PBMCs provided the cDNA or gDNA that served as material.

TCRdb's table, derived via immunoSEQ multiplex PCR, lists solely in-frame clones and lacks some. Here the sample spans 200,000 to 300,000 clones, roughly 89% being singletons. This TCR derives from a woman aged 25 to 39 with acute COVID-19. Sequenced input: PBMCs or T cells enriched from blood (not recorded which).

The CDR3, as DNA: TGTGCCAGCAGCTTCGACAGGGTGATAGACACTGAAGCTTTCTTT. Its protein is CASSFDRVIDTEAFF. The chain joins TRBV5-4 to TRBJ1-1, with TRBD1 matching over 7 bases. The germline gives CDR1 SGHNT, CDR2 YYREEE (reference sequence). J gave up 3 bases and V 2 bases, and 7 bases lay outside the gene matches. The CDR3 runs to 15 residues.